A single sample is the source of the 24 T cell receptor beta chains below, sequenced in a study of T cells in localized non-small cell lung cancer. Generated by immunoSEQ multiplex PCR, the TCRdb table keeps only in-frame clones and is missing some. The sample consists of under 40,000 clones, less than 80% of them appearing once. The sequencing here drew on peripheral blood, taken before any cancer treatment. These receptors were collected from a male donor at least 60 years old with stage II squamous cell lung carcinoma.

The V gene is TRBV25-1, the J gene TRBJ1-5, with D perhaps matching TRBD1 (5 bases). Trimming stripped 5 bases from V and 2 bases from J, with 7 bases between. This CDR3 is 13 amino acids long. Looked up from germline, CDR1 is MGHDK and CDR2 is SYGVNS. The CDR3 nucleotides read TGTGCCAGCAGTCTGACAGGCAATCAGCCCCAGCATTTT. Its protein product is CASSLTGNQPQHF.

This rearrangement joins TRBV19 to TRBJ2-1; 7 positions agree with TRBD2. The length of the CDR3 is 19 residues. J was trimmed by 3 bases and V by 5 bases; bases with no gene match: 19. The germline V gene encodes CDR1 LNHDA and CDR2 SQIVND (reference sequence). This CDR3 is CASSQGRVWLAEGYNEQFF. The CDR3, as DNA: TGTGCCAGTAGTCAAGGCAGGGTATGGCTAGCGGAAGGCTACAATGAGCAGTTCTTC.

The chain combines TRBV23-1 with TRBJ2-7, with TRBD2 matching 8 bases. TRBV23-1 falls under the ORF class, with uncertain function. V lost 1 base and J lost 7; bases outside the gene matches: 9. The CDR3 totals 15 residues. This chain's CDR3 is CASSQWPGTRGEQYF. DNA for the CDR3: TGCGCCAGCAGTCAATGGCCGGGGACTAGGGGGGAGCAGTACTTC.

This clone was observed a few times. The chain uses TRBV19 and TRBJ2-1; D remains unclear. The CDR3 contains 12 residues. With 5 bases removed from V and 5 bases from J, the gap between germline ends came to 7 bases. CDR1 is LNHDA and CDR2 is SQIVND in the germline V gene (reference sequence). The CDR3 nucleotides read TGTGCCAGTAGTCGGTACAACAATGAGCAGTTCTTC. Translating gives CASSRYNNEQFF.

This rearrangement joins TRBV5-8 to TRBJ2-1; 7 positions agree with TRBD2. Looked up from germline, CDR1 is SGHTS and CDR2 is YDEGEE. Trimming at V came to 4 bases and at J to 8 bases, leaving 24 bases not matched to a gene. The CDR3 has 19 amino acids. In DNA, the CDR3 is TGTGCCAGCAGCCCCATTCCCCGCTATTACGGGGGGTTATGGGATGAGCAGTTCTTC. This translates into CASSPIPRYYGGLWDEQFF. Looking up the rest from reference TRBV5-8 and TRBJ2-1 gives the full variable domain: EAGVTQSPTHLIKTRGQQATLRCSPISGHTSVYWYQQALGLGLQFLLWYDEGEERNRGNFPPRFSGRQFPNYSSELNVNALELEDSALYLCASSPIPRYYGGLWDEQFFGPGTRLTVL.

This clone was found a few times. This chain connects TRBV6-1 to TRBJ1-2, with D perhaps matching TRBD1 (5 bases). V lost 6 bases to trimming and J lost 2 bases, with 13 bases between them. Germline V CDR1 and CDR2: MNHNS, SASEGT. This CDR3 is 14 amino acids long. The CDR3 DNA sequence: TGTGCCAGCAGCTCCCCGGGGCAGAACTATGGCTACACCTTC. Protein: CASSSPGQNYGYTF.

The table lists this clone with a few counts. The chain links TRBV9 to TRBJ2-5; D is perhaps TRBD1 (6 bases). The germline V and J ends were trimmed by 2 bases and 0 bases, with 14 bases remaining between them. Germline V gene sequence: CDR1 SGDLS, CDR2 YYNGEE. The CDR3 is made up of 16 amino acids. In nucleotides, the CDR3 is TGTGCCAGCAGCGTGGACGGGACACCGTACCAAGAGACCCAGTACTTC. This gives the protein CASSVDGTPYQETQYF.

The chain links TRBV5-1 to TRBJ2-1, with no clear D. The CDR3 is 13 residues long. Germline lookup yields CDR1 SGHRS and CDR2 YFSETQ. V lost 3 bases, J lost 8 bases, and 12 bases lay in between. CDR3 coding DNA: TGCGCCAGCAGCTCCCCCCCTAAAGATGAGCAGTTCTTC. Translation: CASSSPPKDEQFF.

The chain recombines TRBV5-1 with TRBJ1-3, with D perhaps matching TRBD1 (5 bases). The V end was cut by 4 bases, the J end by 0 bases, with 11 bases between. There are 15 residues in the CDR3. In germline, CDR1 is SGHRS, CDR2 YFSETQ. As DNA, the CDR3 is TGCGCCAGCAGCGGGGACTCTCGCTCTGGAAACACCATATATTTT. This sequence encodes CASSGDSRSGNTIYF.

The chain combines TRBV5-4 with TRBJ1-5; a possible D gene is TRBD1 (6 bases). This CDR3 contains 14 residues. CDR1 and CDR2 from the germline V gene are SGHNT and YYREEE (reference sequence). V was shortened by 4 bases and J by 11 bases, with 19 bases between the two germline ends. The CDR3 DNA follows: TGTGCCAGCAGCGAAACCGGGACAAATTCAGCCCAGCATTTT. It specifies CASSETGTNSAQHF. Supplemented by reference TRBV5-4 and TRBJ1-5, the full variable domain reads ETGVTQSPTHLIKTRGQQVTLRCSSQSGHNTVSWYQQALGQGPQFIFQYYREEENGRGNFPPRFSGLQFPNYSSELNVNALELDDSALYLCASSETGTNSAQHFGDGTRLSIL.

The V and J genes are TRBV4-1 and TRBJ2-5; a possible D gene is TRBD1 (5 bases). This CDR3 comprises 16 residues. Germline V gene lookup returns CDR1 MGHRA and CDR2 YSYEKL. Trimming shortened V by 2 bases and J by 4 bases, and 17 bases separated the two germline ends. This CDR3 reads CASSQLFGRERETQYF. Here the CDR3 DNA reads TGCGCCAGCAGCCAACTTTTCGGCAGGGAAAGAGAGACCCAGTACTTC.

The chain recombines TRBV29-1 with TRBJ2-7; unclear D gene. The V end was cut by 7 bases, the J end by 0 bases, with 13 bases between. Per the germline V gene, CDR1 is SQVTM and CDR2 is ANQGSEA. The CDR3 runs 13 residues. The CDR3 loop reads CSAQTISSYEQYF. The CDR3 region has the DNA TGCAGCGCCCAGACAATTAGCTCCTACGAGCAGTACTTC.

CDR3 region: CASSLRGTRNTEAFF. The CDR3 nucleotides read TGTGCCAGCAGCTTGAGGGGAACGAGGAACACTGAAGCTTTCTTT. The chain is built from TRBV7-8 and TRBJ1-1; tentatively, D is TRBD1 (5 bases). Germline CDR1 and CDR2: SGHVS and FQNEAQ. The CDR3 length is 15 residues. Trimming pared 3 bases from V and 1 base from J, leaving 12 bases between.

This sequence joins TRBV5-4 and TRBJ1-2; the D is unclear. Germline V gives CDR1 SGHNT, CDR2 YYREEE (reference sequence). The CDR3 loop spans 14 amino acids. The V end was cut by 4 bases, the J end by 7 bases, with 17 bases between. The CDR3 nucleotides read TGTGCCAGCAGCCCCCTAAGGGATCGGTCTGGCTACACCTTC. Protein product: CASSPLRDRSGYTF.

This clone has a single count. As DNA, the CDR3 is TGTGCCAGCAGCTTAGCCAAAGAGACCCAGTACTTC. The encoded protein is CASSLAKETQYF. The chain links TRBV7-2 to TRBJ2-5; unclear D gene. V was clipped by 0 bases and J by 3 bases, with 2 bases between them. This CDR3 has 12 amino acids. Germline V gene sequence: CDR1 SGHTA, CDR2 FQGNSA.

The chain joins TRBV7-2 to TRBJ1-5; no clear D. Germline V CDR1 and CDR2: SGHTA, FQGNSA. Trimming removed 4 bases from V and 6 bases from J, with 22 bases in between. CDR3 length equals 17 residues. CDR3 DNA: TGTGCCAGCAGCTCGTCAGGAGCGGGAAAGGTGTTTCAGCCCCAGCATTTT. It encodes CASSSSGAGKVFQPQHF.

CDR3 sequence: CASSAGQGVADTQYF. CDR3 DNA sequence: TGTGCCAGCAGCGCGGGACAGGGGGTCGCAGATACGCAGTATTTT. The J gene is TRBJ2-3, the V gene TRBV9; 11 bases map to TRBD1. V shed 3 bases, J shed 4 bases, and the junction held 4 bases outside the gene matches. Germline CDR1 SGDLS, CDR2 YYNGEE. The CDR3 contains 15 residues.

The chain uses TRBV29-1 and TRBJ1-3; no reliable D call. Trimming pared 2 bases from V and 4 bases from J, leaving 3 bases between. From germline, CDR1 is SQVTM and CDR2 ANQGSEA. This CDR3 has 11 amino acids. The CDR3 loop is CSVEQGNTIYF. CDR3 coding DNA: TGCAGCGTTGAACAGGGAAACACCATATATTTT.

This clone was observed a handful of times. The chain carries TRBV5-6 and TRBJ2-7; D not resolved. The V and J ends lost 2 bases and 5 bases respectively, with 11 bases between them. Germline CDR1 and CDR2: SGHDT and YYEEEE. The CDR3 has 13 residues. The CDR3 is CASSFRVRNEQYF. For the CDR3, the DNA is TGTGCCAGCAGCTTTAGAGTTAGGAACGAGCAGTACTTC.

The chain combines TRBV5-6 with TRBJ2-1; no definite D call. Per germline, CDR1 SGHDT and CDR2 YYEEEE. Deletions cut 0 bases from V and 10 bases from J, with 8 bases between. This CDR3 is built from 12 residues. The CDR3 DNA follows: TGTGCCAGCAGCTTGGAAGTGGGGGAGCAGTTCTTC. Translation: CASSLEVGEQFF.

The chain recombines TRBV5-6 with TRBJ1-4, with D hard to call. Trimming left V 4 bases short and J 3 bases short, with 13 bases between. There are 15 residues in the CDR3. Germline values: CDR1 SGHDT, CDR2 YYEEEE. Written as DNA, the CDR3 is TGTGCCAGCAGCAAGAGGGAGTCCTCTAATGAAAAACTGTTTTTT. Translating gives CASSKRESSNEKLFF.

The chain recombines TRBV5-4 with TRBJ2-7; D is unclear. The CDR3 covers 13 residues. V was cut by 0 bases and J by 0 bases, with 4 bases left in between. CDR1 is SGHNT, CDR2 YYREEE, per germline (reference sequence). CDR3 bases: TGTGCCAGCAGCTTGGCCAGCTCCTACGAGCAGTACTTC. It yields the protein CASSLASSYEQYF.

This chain joins TRBV6-1 and TRBJ2-2; no clear D gene. V was trimmed by 4 bases and J by 0 bases, leaving 9 bases between them. Germline V CDR1 and CDR2: MNHNS, SASEGT. The CDR3 runs to 15 residues. CDR3 amino acids: CASSGGTANTGELFF. In DNA form, the CDR3 reads TGTGCCAGCAGTGGGGGAACGGCGAACACCGGGGAGCTGTTTTTT.

The gene calls are TRBV5-1 and TRBJ2-7, with D maybe TRBD2 (6 bases). The CDR3 runs to 15 residues. CDR1 and CDR2 (germline): SGHRS, YFSETQ. V lost 6 bases to trimming and J lost 4 bases, with 20 bases between them. The CDR3 protein is CASTLFPGLSYEQYF. Here the CDR3 DNA reads TGCGCCAGCACCCTATTTCCGGGACTCTCTTACGAGCAGTACTTC.